The 16 T cell receptor beta chains reported below all come from one sample, sequenced in a study of human T cells and chemical hapten exposure. TCRdb re-called the RACE reads with MiXCR, one entry per CDR3 protein. The table includes 330,000 or so distinct CDR3 sequences, about 6.3% detected once. Time point meaning: patch test 2, 6 weeks after DPC sensitization. Treatment specified: therapeutic diphenylcyclopropenone sensitization with weekly scalp DPC. Sequencing used whole blood, obtained in connection with sensitization to the hapten diphenylcyclopropenone (DPC). These TCRs come from a woman aged 18-35 years with alopecia areata. Some clones in this sample may be carry-over from other donors' samples.

The V call is TRBV12-3 or TRBV12-4, the J call TRBJ2-3; weak D call: TRBD2 (7 bases). The CDR3 consists of 14 residues. V shed 3 bases and J shed 5 bases, with 12 bases lying between them. Here the CDR3 reads CASSLGGRGDTQYF. Written as DNA, the CDR3 is TGTGCCAGCAGTTTGGGGGGGCGGGGAGATACGCAGTATTTT.

This clonotype came up a few times. The chain is built from TRBV12-3 or TRBV12-4 and TRBJ2-7; 7 bases map to TRBD1. The junction had 9 bases not matched to a gene; V was cut back by 2 bases and J by 2 bases. The CDR3 contains 16 residues. The CDR3 here is CASSLRRTGDPYEQYF. The CDR3 coding sequence is TGTGCCAGCAGTTTAAGGCGGACAGGAGATCCCTACGAGCAGTACTTC.

Here the CDR3 reads CASSYTPGQGAGQPQHF. CDR3 bases: TGTGCCAGCAGTTACACTCCGGGACAGGGGGCGGGTCAGCCCCAGCATTTT. The chain employs TRBV6-2 or TRBV6-3 and TRBJ1-5, with TRBD1 matching over 12 bases. The germline V gene has CDR1 MNHEY and CDR2 SVGEGT. The J segment lost 6 bases and the V segment lost 2 bases, leaving 8 bases of the junction unmatched. This CDR3 contains 17 residues.

This clonotype was observed many times. V usage is TRBV20-1 and J usage is TRBJ2-3; D tentatively reads TRBD1 or TRBD2 (6 bases each). The CDR3 runs 16 residues. Trimming removed 1 base from V and 2 bases from J, with 16 bases in between. The germline V gene encodes CDR1 DFQATT and CDR2 SNEGSKA (reference sequence). The CDR3 DNA is TGCAGTGCTAGAGGGTCGACGGGGGCGGACACAGATACGCAGTATTTT. Protein product: CSARGSTGADTDTQYF.

There are a few counts of this clonotype. The chain carries TRBV5-1 and TRBJ2-5; 10 bases map to TRBD1. CDR3 length equals 16 residues. Per germline, CDR1 SGHRS and CDR2 YFSETQ. J gave up 2 bases and V 3 bases, and 7 bases lay outside the gene matches. CDR3 coding DNA: TGCGCCAGCAGCTCCAGTCCGGGACAGGGGCAAGAGACCCAGTACTTC. This translates into CASSSSPGQGQETQYF.

This clonotype was counted between two and nine times. This chain connects TRBV4-1 to TRBJ1-6; D is ambiguous. The germline V gene encodes CDR1 MGHRA and CDR2 YSYEKL. V shed 9 bases and J shed 0 bases, with 12 bases lying between them. This CDR3 has 15 residues. CDR3 in amino acids: CARRFYTSYNSPLHF. The CDR3 DNA sequence: TGCGCCAGGAGGTTTTATACCTCCTATAATTCACCCCTCCACTTT.

Here the CDR3 reads CASRSGGNTIYF. CDR3 nucleotide sequence: TGTGCCAGCAGATCCGGTGGAAACACCATATATTTT. This rearrangement joins TRBV12-3 or TRBV12-4 to TRBJ1-3; D is unclear. V gave up 6 bases and J gave up 3 bases, with 6 bases separating them. The CDR3 runs to 12 residues.

This clonotype was detected many times. The chain employs TRBV4-2 and TRBJ2-5; D is possibly TRBD1 or TRBD2 (7 bases each). This CDR3 contains 15 residues. The germline gives CDR1 LGHNA, CDR2 YNFKEQ. V lost 1 base, J lost 2 bases, and 11 bases lay in between. In nucleotides, the CDR3 is TGTGCCAGCAGCCAAGCCAGGGGGGGTCAAGAGACCCAGTACTTC. Translated, it gives CASSQARGGQETQYF.

There are many counts of this clonotype. The CDR3: CSVGTSSLGELFF. CDR3 sequence (DNA): TGCAGCGTGGGTACTAGCTCTCTCGGGGAGCTGTTTTTT. The rearrangement uses TRBV29-1 and TRBJ2-2, with D maybe TRBD2 (6 bases). V lost 6 bases and J lost 7, with 15 bases in between. The CDR3 loop spans 13 amino acids. Germline V gene lookup returns CDR1 SQVTM and CDR2 ANQGSEA.

The chain employs TRBV6-2 or TRBV6-3 and TRBJ2-2, with 9 bases lining up with TRBD1. Germline lookup yields CDR1 MNHEY and CDR2 SVGEGT. Unmatched junction bases numbered 3, after V lost 4 bases and J lost 3 bases. This CDR3 is 15 amino acids long. This CDR3 reads CASSLDRGDTGELFF. In nucleotides, the CDR3 is TGTGCCAGCAGTTTGGACAGGGGAGACACCGGGGAGCTGTTTTTT.

There are many counts of this clonotype. J is TRBJ2-1 and V is TRBV29-1, with a tentative D call TRBD1 (7 bases). Trimming pared 6 bases from V and 2 bases from J, leaving 14 bases between. There are 14 residues in the CDR3. Germline V gene data show CDR1 as SQVTM and CDR2 as ANQGSEA. CDR3: CSVSGGSTYNEQFF. DNA for the CDR3: TGCAGCGTGTCAGGGGGGTCCACCTACAATGAGCAGTTCTTC.

This clonotype was found a few times. For the CDR3, the DNA is TGTGCCAGCAGACGGACTAGCGGGGGGGGAGAGACCCAGTACTTC. It specifies CASRRTSGGGETQYF. The chain employs TRBV2 and TRBJ2-5; 15 bases match TRBD2. In germline, CDR1 is SNHLY, CDR2 FYNNEI. CDR3 length equals 15 residues. With V trimmed by 6 bases and J by 4 bases, 3 bases remained unmatched.

The table lists this clonotype with many counts. This sequence joins TRBV29-1 and TRBJ1-4; 7 nucleotides agree with TRBD1. CDR1 SQVTM and CDR2 ANQGSEA come from the germline V gene. With 5 bases clipped from V and 7 bases from J, the junction kept 7 bases outside the gene matches. CDR3 size: 13 residues. This chain's CDR3 is CSVLTGIGEKLFF. Written as DNA, the CDR3 is TGCAGCGTTTTGACAGGGATCGGTGAAAAACTGTTTTTT. The full variable domain, rest sourced from reference TRBV29-1 and TRBJ1-4, is SAVISQKPSRDICQRGTSLTIQCQVDSQVTMMFWYRQQPGQSLTLIATANQGSEATYESGFVIDKFPISRPNLTFSTLTVSNMSPEDSSIYLCSVLTGIGEKLFFGSGTQLSVL.

This clonotype was found a few times. V gene TRBV7-8 combines with J gene TRBJ1-2, with TRBD1 identical over 11 bases. Germline-derived CDR1 and CDR2 are SGHVS and FQNEAQ. V gave up 5 bases and J gave up 8 bases; unmatched junction bases: 7. The CDR3 spans 14 residues. CDR3 loop: CASSPRWDRGGYTF. For the CDR3, the DNA is TGTGCCAGCAGCCCCAGATGGGACAGGGGGGGCTACACCTTC.

This clonotype has only a few counts. This chain connects TRBV6-2 or TRBV6-3 to TRBJ1-2, with a possible D match to TRBD1 (5 bases). V lost 5 bases and J lost 3, with 10 bases in between. Per germline, CDR1 MNHEY and CDR2 SVGEGT. This CDR3 contains 13 residues. The CDR3 spells CASSKQVYYGYTF. DNA of the CDR3: TGTGCCAGCAGTAAACAGGTCTACTATGGCTACACCTTC.

This clonotype has only one observation. This chain connects TRBV3-1 to TRBJ2-7, with 9 nucleotides matching TRBD2. Germline V gene data show CDR1 as LGHDT and CDR2 as YNNKEL (reference sequence). V lost 4 bases and J lost 7; bases outside the gene matches: 8. The CDR3 extends over 14 amino acids. As DNA, the CDR3 is TGTGCCAGCAGCCCCCAGGTAGCGGGGGATGAGCAGTACTTC. It translates to CASSPQVAGDEQYF.